This section outlines one T cell receptor (beta chain) sequence together with its context. Using immunoSEQ multiplex PCR, the repertoire was profiled, and TCRdb retains in-frame clones only, with some absent. The sample holds 30,000 or so clones, roughly nine tenths seen once. Germline V gene lookup returns CDR1 SGHDT and CDR2 YYEEEE. The CDR3 loop spans 15 amino acids. Trimming at V came to 4 bases and at J to 8 bases, leaving 14 bases not matched to a gene. The data were obtained in a study of blood T cell repertoires in COVID-19. Whole-study context: The analysed material was cDNA or gDNA that came from T cells, B-cell-depleted T cells, or PBMCs.

The origin of this receptor is a human donor with active COVID-19. The donor label of this sample is uncertain. The gene calls are TRBV5-6 and TRBJ1-2, with 7 bases that match TRBD1. The sequenced sample was peripheral blood. As DNA, the CDR3 is TGTGCCAGCAGCGACATGCAGGGGGGCTTGGTCGGCTACACCTTC. It specifies CASSDMQGGLVGYTF.